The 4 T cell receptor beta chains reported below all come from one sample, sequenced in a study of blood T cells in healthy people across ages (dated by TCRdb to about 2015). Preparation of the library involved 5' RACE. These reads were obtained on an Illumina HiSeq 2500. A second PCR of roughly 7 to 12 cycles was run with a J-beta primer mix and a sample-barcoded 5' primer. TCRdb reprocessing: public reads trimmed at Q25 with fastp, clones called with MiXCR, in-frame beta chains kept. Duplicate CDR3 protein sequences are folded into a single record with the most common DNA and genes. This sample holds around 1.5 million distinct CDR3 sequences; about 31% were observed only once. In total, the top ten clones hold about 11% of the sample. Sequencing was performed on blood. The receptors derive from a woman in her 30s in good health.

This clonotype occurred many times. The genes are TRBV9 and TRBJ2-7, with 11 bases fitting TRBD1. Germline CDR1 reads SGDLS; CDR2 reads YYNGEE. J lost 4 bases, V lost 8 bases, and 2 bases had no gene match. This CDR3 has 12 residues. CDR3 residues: CARDRGLYEQYF. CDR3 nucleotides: TGTGCCAGGGACAGGGGGCTATACGAGCAGTACTTC.

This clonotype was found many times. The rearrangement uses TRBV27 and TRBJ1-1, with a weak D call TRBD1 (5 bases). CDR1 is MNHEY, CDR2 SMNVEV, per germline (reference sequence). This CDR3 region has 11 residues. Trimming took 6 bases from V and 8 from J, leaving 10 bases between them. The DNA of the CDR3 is TGTGCCAGCAGCCGGGGCGGGGAAGCTTTCTTT. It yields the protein CASSRGGEAFF.

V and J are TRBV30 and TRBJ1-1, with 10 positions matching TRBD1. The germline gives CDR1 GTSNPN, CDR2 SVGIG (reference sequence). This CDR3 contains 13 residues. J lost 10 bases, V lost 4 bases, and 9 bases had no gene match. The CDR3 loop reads CAWNSGTGVSAFF. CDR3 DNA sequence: TGTGCCTGGAATTCCGGGACAGGGGTCTCAGCTTTCTTT. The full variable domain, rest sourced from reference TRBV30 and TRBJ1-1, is SQTIHQWPATLVQPVGSPLSLECTVEGTSNPNLYWYRQAAGRGLQLLFYSVGIGQISSEVPQNLSASRPQDRQFILSSKKLLLSDSGFYLCAWNSGTGVSAFFGQGTRLTVV.

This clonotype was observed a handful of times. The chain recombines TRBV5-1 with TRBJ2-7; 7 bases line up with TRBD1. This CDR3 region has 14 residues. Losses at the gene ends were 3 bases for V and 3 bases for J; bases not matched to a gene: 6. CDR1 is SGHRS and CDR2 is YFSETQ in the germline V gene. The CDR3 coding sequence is TGCGCCAGCAGCTATCGGCGACAGGGCTACGAGCAGTACTTC. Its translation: CASSYRRQGYEQYF.